Given below is one T cell receptor (beta chain) in context. Antigen unknown. The sample originates from a study of cytomegalovirus exposure and HLA in healthy donors. At the level of the study: The platform used for the roughly 130 validation repertoires matched that of the approximately 620 first-cohort repertoires, a later analysis reported.

Sequencing used immunoSEQ multiplex PCR; TCRdb keeps in-frame clones, though not all of them. The data contain roughly 63,000 clones, more than 70% of them singletons. Study findings and constraints: Accounts indicate the classifier identified cytomegalovirus status with strong specificity and sensitivity. Researchers reported that three CMV-associated chains were confirmed in vitro as CMV antigen-specific.

With 5 bases clipped from V and 7 bases from J, the junction kept 10 bases outside the gene matches. The CDR3 contains 13 residues. Germline CDR1 and CDR2: SQVTM and ANQGSEA. This rearrangement joins TRBV29-1 to TRBJ1-2; 7 bases are shared with TRBD1. This TCR came from a woman in her late teens or twenties in good health and CMV-seronegative. Material: PBMCs. CDR3 bases: TGCAGCGTTTACTACTCACAGGGGTCTGGCTACACCTTC. Protein product: CSVYYSQGSGYTF.